The 11 T cell receptor beta chains in this list originate from one sample, sequenced in a study of tumor and adjacent non-tumor tissue in lung cancer. No cell sorting was done before RNA was extracted from the tissue. This non-tumor lung sample came from over 3 cm beyond the tumor edge. Three rounds of nested PCR, following a modified ARM-PCR protocol, produced the TCRbeta library. TCRdb re-called the multiplex PCR reads through MiXCR, storing one row per CDR3 protein. The sample has some 100,000 distinct CDR3 sequences, about 80% seen once; the top ten hold less than 40%. The sequenced material came from distant non-tumor lung tissue. The receptor source for this set is a man aged 55 to 70 with small cell lung cancer.

Remarks on this clonotype: A much larger clone sits a single nucleotide away, making a read error possible. The V gene is TRBV21-1, the J gene TRBJ2-7. TRBV21-1 is a recognized pseudogene. This CDR3 comprises 15 residues. CDR3 DNA sequence: TGTGCCAGCAGTTCTGGTAAATCGGGCTCCTACGAGCAGTACGTC. This encodes CASSSGKSGSYEQYV.

A remark on this clonotype: The junction departs from the called germline gene at one end, perhaps through a read error. The chain carries TRBV5-6 and TRBJ2-5; 9 bases align to TRBD1. Germline lookup yields CDR1 SGHDT and CDR2 YYEEEE. The CDR3 length is 13 residues. The CDR3 region has the DNA TGTGCGAGCAACTCACAGGGGGCAGAGACCCAGTACTTC. The encoded protein is CASNSQGAETQYF.

A word on this clonotype: Sequence at one end of the junction differs from germline and may be a read error. The chain uses TRBV6-5 and TRBJ2-1; TRBD1 or TRBD2 may be the D gene (5 bases each). The CDR3 is 15 residues long. Germline loops: CDR1 MNHEY, CDR2 SVGAGI. The CDR3 nucleotides are TGTGCTAGCAGATACTCTGGGGGAGTGGGTAATGAGCAGTTATTC. It translates to CASRYSGGVGNEQLF.

V and J are TRBV2 and TRBJ2-5; TRBD1 is a possible D gene (5 bases). CDR3 length equals 17 residues. The V and J ends lost 3 bases and 5 bases respectively, with 22 bases between them. Per germline, CDR1 SNHLY and CDR2 FYNNEI. CDR3 sequence: CASSERNLALKGETQYF. CDR3 DNA sequence: TGTGCCAGCAGTGAGCGGAACCTTGCCCTAAAGGGGGAGACCCAGTACTTC. The variable domain in full, with the rest retrieved from reference TRBV2 and TRBJ2-5, is EPEVTQTPSHQVTQMGQEVILRCVPISNHLYFYWYRQILGQKVEFLVSFYNNEISEKSEIFDDQFSVERPDGSNFTLKIRSTKLEDSAMYFCASSERNLALKGETQYFGPGTRLLVL.

This clonotype was recorded only once. At one of its ends the junction is not consistent with the germline gene, which may arise from a read error. The rearrangement joins TRBV12-3 or TRBV12-4 to TRBJ2-6; TRBD2 is a possible D gene (6 bases). CDR3 length: 19 amino acids. CDR3 in DNA: TGTGCCAACAGTTGGTCCGGGAGACCGGGTCTGATAGGGGCCAACGTCCTGACTTTC. This sequence encodes CANSWSGRPGLIGANVLTF.

Comment on this clonotype: A read error may explain this, as a much larger clone is one base away. This chain connects TRBV30 to TRBJ2-7; possibly TRBD2 for D (6 bases). From germline, CDR1 is GTSNPN and CDR2 SVGIG (reference sequence). The CDR3 runs 12 residues. Trimming removed 4 bases at V and 6 bases at J, with 13 bases between. The CDR3 nucleotides are TGTGCCTGGACTGGGACTCACGGCGAGCAGTACGTC. It specifies CAWTGTHGEQYV.

This chain connects TRBV11-2 to TRBJ1-1; tentatively, D is TRBD1 (5 bases). Trimming removed 5 bases at V and 5 bases at J, with 15 bases between. Germline CDR1 and CDR2: SGHAT and FQNNGV. CDR3 length: 14 residues. The CDR3 nucleotides read TGTGCCAGCAGCGGGGACGTGGGGCCAACTGAAGCTTTCTTT. This sequence encodes CASSGDVGPTEAFF. Full variable domain (remainder filled in from reference TRBV11-2 and TRBJ1-1): EAGVAQSPRYKIIEKRQSVAFWCNPISGHATLYWYQQILGQGPKLLIQFQNNGVVDDSQLPKDRFSAERLKGVDSTLKIQPAKLEDSAVYLCASSGDVGPTEAFFGQGTRLTVV.

Turning to this clonotype: Lacking the conserved final phenylalanine or tryptophan, this CDR3 likely reflects a read error. The limits of the CDR3 on the DNA are not certain, so only TCRdb's listed CDR3 is given. The V gene is TRBV12-3 or TRBV12-4, the J gene TRBJ1-2. The CDR3 numbers 12 amino acids, ends counted. CDR3 sequence reads: CASSLGGYSFTI.

V is TRBV5-6 and J is TRBJ2-3, with 12 bases aligning to TRBD1. This CDR3 region has 17 residues. Germline V lookup: CDR1 SGHDT, CDR2 YYEEEE. V trimming: 8 bases; J trimming: 2 bases; junction bases outside the gene matches: 12. This CDR3 is CASSVGDRGRVTDTQYF. The CDR3 bases are TGTGCCAGTAGCGTAGGGGACAGGGGGCGGGTCACAGATACGCAGTATTTT.

This clonotype was observed many times. The gene calls are TRBV4-1 and TRBJ2-5, with 7 bases lining up with TRBD2. V was pared by 3 bases and J by 5 bases, with 9 bases of the junction left unmatched. The CDR3 spans 15 residues. Germline loops: CDR1 MGHRA, CDR2 YSYEKL. CDR3 residues: CASSQRSERDETQYF. In DNA form, the CDR3 reads TGCGCCAGCAGCCAGAGGTCGGAGCGGGACGAGACCCAGTACTTC.

About this clonotype itself: The junction departs from germline at one end; a sequencing error may be responsible. This rearrangement joins TRBV6-1 to TRBJ1-5; 10 bases are shared with TRBD1. The CDR3 covers 15 residues. Germline CDR1 is MNHNS and CDR2 is SASEGT. The CDR3 nucleotides are TGTGCCAGCAGCCCCGACAGGGGGCCAAATCAGTCCCAACATTTT. It encodes CASSPDRGPNQSQHF.